The 8 T cell receptor beta chains listed next were all sequenced from one sample in a study of blood T cell repertoires in COVID-19. Here immunoSEQ multiplex PCR was the method, and the copy in TCRdb shows in-frame clones only, minus some. Of under 200,000 clones in the sample, approximately 73% were seen once. The sequencing sample was made of peripheral blood. These receptors all stem from a woman of 80 years or more with acute or convalescent COVID-19.

V and J are TRBV5-8 and TRBJ1-5; 11 bases line up with TRBD1. The germline V gene has CDR1 SGHTS and CDR2 YDEGEE. CDR3 length: 17 residues. Germline trimming cut 1 base from V and 7 bases from J; bases unmatched to any gene: 10. CDR3 sequence (DNA): TGTGCCAGCAGCTTGATGCCCGGGACAGGGGGTTTCCAGCCCCAGCATTTT. It translates to CASSLMPGTGGFQPQHF.

The V call is TRBV19, the J call TRBJ2-7; D uncertain. V was pared by 3 bases and J by 4 bases, with 13 bases between. The CDR3 has 14 amino acids. Germline lookup yields CDR1 LNHDA and CDR2 SQIVND (reference sequence). CDR3 loop: CASSMETLEYEQYF. CDR3 bases: TGTGCCAGTAGTATGGAGACCCTTGAATACGAGCAGTACTTC.

The CDR3 DNA is TGTGCCAGCTCACCACCGCCGGGACAGTTAAACTATGGCTACACCTTC. This sequence encodes CASSPPPGQLNYGYTF. The rearrangement joins TRBV18 to TRBJ1-2, with TRBD1 identical over 7 bases. Germline-derived CDR1 and CDR2 are KGHSH and LQKENI. The length of the CDR3 is 16 residues. Trimming at V came to 0 bases and at J to 2 bases, leaving 6 bases not matched to a gene. Variable domain in full (rest from reference TRBV18 and TRBJ1-2): NAGVMQNPRHLVRRRGQEARLRCSPMKGHSHVYWYRQLPEEGLKFMVYLQKENIIDESGMPKERFSAEFPKEGPSILRIQQVVRGDSAAYFCASSPPPGQLNYGYTFGSGTRLTVV.

The rearrangement joins TRBV6-2 or TRBV6-3 to TRBJ1-6, with 7 bases identical to TRBD1. The CDR3 extends over 15 amino acids. V lost 6 bases, J lost 6 bases, and 8 bases stayed unmatched. In germline, CDR1 is MNHEY, CDR2 SVGEGT. Here the CDR3 reads CASSQDSGGNSPLHF. The CDR3 DNA follows: TGTGCCAGCAGCCAGGACTCAGGGGGTAATTCACCCCTCCACTTT.

This clone was seen only a few times. The CDR3 nucleotides read TGTGCCAGCAGGCCCCAGTCAGGGAGCAATCAGCCCCAGCATTTT. This encodes CASRPQSGSNQPQHF. The genes are TRBV2 and TRBJ1-5, with D possibly TRBD1 on 5 matching bases. V shed 6 bases and J shed 1 base, with 13 bases lying between them. The V gene's germline CDR1 is SNHLY and CDR2 FYNNEI. This CDR3 comprises 15 residues. The full variable domain, with the rest looked up from reference TRBV2 and TRBJ1-5, is EPEVTQTPSHQVTQMGQEVILRCVPISNHLYFYWYRQILGQKVEFLVSFYNNEISEKSEIFDDQFSVERPDGSNFTLKIRSTKLEDSAMYFCASRPQSGSNQPQHFGDGTRLSIL.

V usage is TRBV19 and J usage is TRBJ1-4; D is unresolved. Trimming took off 2 bases at V and 4 bases at J, with 5 bases between the two ends. The germline gives CDR1 LNHDA, CDR2 SQIVND (reference sequence). The CDR3 contains 13 residues. The CDR3 DNA sequence: TGTGCCAGTAGTATAAAGAGTAATGAAAAACTGTTTTTT. This translates into CASSIKSNEKLFF.

This clone was seen only a few times. A read error may produce the germline difference seen at one junction end. The V call is TRBV4-3, the J call TRBJ1-2, with TRBD1 matching 8 bases. The CDR3 runs 14 residues. Germline CDR1 and CDR2: LGHNA and YSLEER. CDR3 amino acids: CASSTGGTKYGYTF. For the CDR3, the DNA is TGCGCCAGCAGCACAGGGGGAACTAAGTATGGCTACACCTTC.

The rearrangement joins TRBV2 to TRBJ1-1; D not resolved. Per the germline V gene, CDR1 is SNHLY and CDR2 is FYNNEI. Trimming cost V 4 bases and J 5 bases, with 11 bases left between them. This CDR3 region has 13 residues. In nucleotides, the CDR3 is TGTGCCAGCAGTGTGGACTCTAGAACTGAAGCTTTCTTT. It specifies CASSVDSRTEAFF.